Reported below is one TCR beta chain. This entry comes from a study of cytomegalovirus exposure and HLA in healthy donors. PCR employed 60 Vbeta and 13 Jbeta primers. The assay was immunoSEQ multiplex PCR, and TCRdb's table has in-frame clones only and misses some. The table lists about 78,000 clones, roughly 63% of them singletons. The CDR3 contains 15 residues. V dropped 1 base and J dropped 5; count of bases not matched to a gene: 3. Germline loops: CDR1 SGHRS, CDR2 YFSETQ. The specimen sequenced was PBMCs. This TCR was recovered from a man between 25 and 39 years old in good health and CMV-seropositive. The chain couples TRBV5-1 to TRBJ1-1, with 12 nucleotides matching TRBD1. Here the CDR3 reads CASSLRDRGRTEAFF. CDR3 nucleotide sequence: TGCGCCAGCAGCTTGAGGGACAGGGGGCGGACTGAAGCTTTCTTT. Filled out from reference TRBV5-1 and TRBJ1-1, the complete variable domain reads KAGVTQTPRYLIKTRGQQVTLSCSPISGHRSVSWYQQTPGQGLQFLFEYFSETQRNKGNFPGRFSGRQFSNSRSEMNVSTLELGDSALYLCASSLRDRGRTEAFFGQGTRLTVV.